The 3 T cell receptor beta chains below all came from one sample that was sequenced in a study of cytomegalovirus exposure and HLA in healthy donors (dated by TCRdb to the late 2010s). The library was produced with the immunoSEQ multiplex PCR assay. A mixture of 60 forward primers for TCR Vbeta segments and 13 reverse primers for TCR Jbeta segments was used in the multiplex PCR. Imported from immuneACCESS, the table was reduced by TCRdb to in-frame sequences with V and J called. These copies leave out some clones; in studies compared against another copy, an unresolved V gene accounts for under half, and the cause of the remainder is not known. In all, the sample holds under 200,000 clones, and around nine tenths of those were seen once. The leading ten clones occupy roughly 0.34% of the sample. Sequencing used PBMCs. The receptors shown here come from a woman aged 25 to 39 in good health and CMV-seronegative.

Worth noting for this clone: One end of the junction fails to match germline, which may point to a read error. V and J are TRBV6-5 and TRBJ2-7, with 7 bases matching TRBD1. The CDR3 spans 11 residues. Germline assignment: CDR1 MNHEY and CDR2 SVGAGI. Here the CDR3 reads CASSHSGQWYF. The DNA of the CDR3 is TGTGCCAGCAGTCACTCGGGACAGTGGTACTTC.

The chain links TRBV4-2 to TRBJ1-4; D is undetermined. V lost 2 bases, J lost 8 bases, and 9 bases lay in between. The CDR3 runs 13 residues. Germline V gives CDR1 LGHNA, CDR2 YNFKEQ. The chain's CDR3 is CASSQPFGEKLFF. The CDR3 DNA reads as TGTGCCAGCAGCCAACCTTTCGGGGAAAAACTGTTTTTT.

The V gene is TRBV5-1, the J gene TRBJ2-5, with 7 bases lining up with TRBD1. The CDR3 contains 14 residues. J gave up 3 bases and V 3 bases, and 5 bases lay outside the gene matches. The germline V gene encodes CDR1 SGHRS and CDR2 YFSETQ. Here the CDR3 reads CASSSTGSEETQYF. The CDR3 DNA reads TGCGCCAGCAGCTCGACAGGGTCCGAAGAGACCCAGTACTTC.